Given below is one TCR beta chain in context. This clonotype was seen many times. The clone's antigen remains unknown. The input lacks base qualities; no much larger clone sits a single base away. The sample is drawn from a study of T cells in Graves' hyperthyroidism and ophthalmopathy (dated by TCRdb to about 2019). For the wider study: Peripheral blood was sampled at the time of initial diagnosis, prior to any treatment. To identify distinguishing TCR V-J signatures, a discovery cohort of around 100 patients was used, comprising 40 to 45 with Graves' ophthalmopathy and approximately 58 with stable Graves' hyperthyroidism. Prospective prediction of ophthalmopathy was tested in an independent validation cohort of 18 to 20 hyperthyroidism patients and 17 patients who later progressed to ophthalmopathy. For training and testing, the roughly 97 patients in the discovery cohort were randomly divided in a 7:3 ratio. In roughly six Graves' hyperthyroidism patients, the study also compared T-cell repertoires from thyroid tissue with T-cell repertoires from blood. After sampling, hyperthyroidism patients received methimazole starting at 30 mg daily, and ophthalmopathy patients received high-dose intravenous methylprednisolone. The paper describes TCR Vbeta CDR3 sequencing of fewer than 150 peripheral blood samples, made up of approximately 40 ophthalmopathy patients, some 80 hyperthyroidism patients and 17 progressor patients.

Study-wide findings and limitations: In validation, the model predicted progression to ophthalmopathy with 55% to 71% sensitivity and 72.22% specificity, a median of 6.5 months before onset. Most expanded thyroid clonotypes (frequency above 0.001) were also detected in blood, a finding suggesting that blood repertoires may reflect thyroid immune responses. In cross-validation, a model built on a 13 V-J signature told ophthalmopathy apart from stable hyperthyroidism with approximately 90% sensitivity and approximately 81% specificity, and in testing the same model reached 80%/75%. Sample size was not statistically predetermined, and investigators were not blinded to group allocation.

Graves' hyperthyroidism was defined as stable when no progression to ophthalmopathy occurred over 18 months of follow-up. Hyperthyroidism patients were aged 18 to 65 years and newly diagnosed, with disease duration of less than 2 months. Any patient with an uncontrolled infection, another autoimmune disease, pregnancy or lactation was excluded. Clinical symptoms, serum thyroxine and TRAb, thyroid ultrasound, and orbital computed tomography formed the basis for the diagnoses. Ficoll-Paque density gradient centrifugation was used to isolate PBMCs from approximately 11 ml of fresh peripheral blood. Total RNA was extracted using Trizol reagent, and RNA quality was assessed on an Agilent 2100 Bioanalyzer. TCR beta CDR3 regions were amplified from RNA transcripts. The TCR CDR3 was subjected to a first round of RT-PCR using the HTBI primer set and the Qiagen OneStep RT-PCR kit. Libraries were constructed in a second round of multiplex PCR, after which size selection and purification were carried out. Libraries were sequenced paired-end with 100 bp reads on an Illumina HiSeq2000. Processing in the source paper ran as follows. SOAPnuke was used to process the raw data, with reads discarded if the reads contained adapters or uncalled bases, had a mean Phred below 15, or lacked an exact constant-primer or identifier match. High-quality paired reads were merged with COPE v1.2.5, and unique nucleotide sequences were defined as clonotypes. MiTCR v1.1 was used to align the clonotypes against IMGT TRBV, TRBD and TRBJ reference segments. Only V-J combinations with frequency above 0.0001, covering approximately 99% of repertoires, were analysed. A TCS score was defined as the ratio between F50 (clonal expansion) and ExV (chaos), using BLOSUM62-based TCRdist between CDR3 peptides within each V-J. Welch's t-statistics and random forest reduced around 520 V-J features to about 13, which were used in a naive Bayes classifier (R e1071). TCRdb redid the processing of the public reads, applying fastp at Q25 and MiXCR, and retained in-frame beta chains. Each entry merges the rows of one CDR3 protein and shows their most common DNA and genes. The V and J calls and clone size come from TCRdb's table, not from the authors' own analysis. The sample has hundreds of thousands of distinct CDR3 sequences on record, approximately 20% of them singletons. Together, the top ten hold approximately 4% of the sample.

The CDR3 covers 14 residues, taking in both the cysteine and the phenylalanine. Only the CDR3 portion is preserved as DNA: 42 bases, with reading frame beginning at the first base. Per the germline V gene, MGHRA is the CDR1 and YSYEKL is the CDR2. V was cut back by 1 base and J by 8 bases, leaving a gap of 12 bases between them. Material: blood. This receptor was taken from a woman in her late teens or twenties with Graves' hyperthyroidism. The rearrangement joined TRBV4-1 to TRBJ1-5, with the D gene call left open. This receptor has the CDR3 CASSQAHLLKPQHF. The base sequence is TGCGCCAGCAGCCAAGCCCACCTTTTGAAGCCCCAGCATTTT.